The 15 T cell receptor beta chains given below trace back to one sample, sequenced in a study of T cell responses to AZD1222 COVID-19 vaccine. Assay used: immunoSEQ multiplex PCR; TCRdb lists only in-frame clones, some missing. The repertoire holds 90,000 to 150,000 clones, with 88% as singletons. This material consisted of peripheral blood, taken on day 0 of AZD1222 vaccination. Receptor source: an adult in good health.

The chain carries TRBV10-1 and TRBJ1-2; D is uncertain. With 0 bases removed from V and 5 bases from J, the gap between germline ends came to 7 bases. From germline, CDR1 is WNHNN and CDR2 SYGVQD (reference sequence). The CDR3 is 13 residues long. CDR3 nucleotide sequence: TGCGCCAGCAGTGAGTCCGCTCGTTATGGCTACACCTTC. Protein product: CASSESARYGYTF.

This clone was counted a few times. The chain is built from TRBV6-5 and TRBJ1-1; 9 nucleotides agree with TRBD1. J was trimmed by 4 bases and V by 2 bases; bases with no gene match: 5. The CDR3 consists of 15 residues. Germline lookup yields CDR1 MNHEY and CDR2 SVGAGI. The CDR3 DNA follows: TGTGCCAGCAGTTACCGTTCGACAGGGGGCACTGAAGCTTTCTTT. Translating gives CASSYRSTGGTEAFF.

V usage is TRBV3-1 (or the pseudogene TRBV3-2) and J usage is TRBJ2-7; 14 bases line up with TRBD2. Germline V gene lookup returns CDR1 LGHDT and CDR2 YNNKEL (reference sequence). This CDR3 contains 16 residues. Trimming at V came to 4 bases and at J to 7 bases, leaving 9 bases not matched to a gene. The CDR3: CASSPRTSGGKGEQYF. The CDR3, as DNA: TGTGCCAGCAGCCCCCGGACTAGCGGGGGGAAGGGAGAGCAGTACTTC.

The chain uses TRBV5-1 and TRBJ1-4; no clear D gene. The CDR3 contains 15 residues. The V gene's germline CDR1 is SGHRS and CDR2 YFSETQ. V was shortened by 4 bases and J by 7 bases, with 17 bases between the two germline ends. As DNA, the CDR3 is TGCGCCAGCAGCCCGGGGTTGAGGGTCGGTGAAAAACTGTTTTTT. Translating it yields CASSPGLRVGEKLFF.

V and J are TRBV12-3 or TRBV12-4 and TRBJ2-7; D unresolved. There are 11 residues in the CDR3. V lost 7 bases and J lost 3, with 7 bases in between. Here the CDR3 DNA reads TGTGCCAGCACCTCCGGCTACGAGCAGTACTTC. Protein: CASTSGYEQYF.

This chain connects TRBV4-1 to TRBJ1-2; 11 bases agree with TRBD1. This CDR3 spans 16 amino acids. The germline CDR1 and CDR2 sequences are MGHRA and YSYEKL. V shed 1 base and J 7 bases; nucleotides not matched to a gene: 8. The CDR3 here is CASSQGPGTGGSGYTF. Here the CDR3 DNA reads TGCGCCAGCAGCCAAGGCCCCGGGACAGGGGGATCTGGCTACACCTTC.

The chain links TRBV3-1 (or the pseudogene TRBV3-2) to TRBJ1-1, with D unresolved. Between the trimmed V and J ends, which lost 8 bases and 3 bases, there was a span of 13 bases. Germline V CDR1 and CDR2: LGHDT, YNNKEL (reference sequence). The CDR3 runs to 13 residues. CDR3 protein: CASGVPPYTEAFF. As DNA, the CDR3 is TGTGCCAGCGGAGTCCCCCCCTACACTGAAGCTTTCTTT.

The chain is built from TRBV7-2 and TRBJ1-4; no clear D gene. Trimming took off 5 bases at V and 7 bases at J, with 17 bases between the two ends. The CDR3 covers 15 residues. CDR1 and CDR2 (germline): SGHTA, FQGNSA. The CDR3 reads CASSGPGKQAEKLFF. CDR3 DNA: TGTGCCAGCAGCGGACCCGGGAAGCAAGCTGAAAAACTGTTTTTT.

The J gene is TRBJ2-7, the V gene TRBV11-3; perhaps D is TRBD1 or TRBD2 (6 bases each). Germline V gene data show CDR1 as SGHNT and CDR2 as YENEEA. The CDR3 contains 16 residues. The V end was cut by 0 bases, the J end by 4 bases, with 16 bases between. The CDR3 DNA sequence: TGTGCCAGCAGCTTAGAGAGAGGGGGAGGAGAATACGAGCAGTACTTC. Translation: CASSLERGGGEYEQYF.

The chain employs TRBV27 and TRBJ1-2; D uncertain. Germline V lookup: CDR1 MNHEY, CDR2 SMNVEV (reference sequence). The V and J ends lost 8 bases and 5 bases respectively, with 27 bases between them. The CDR3 is made up of 17 amino acids. DNA for the CDR3: TGTGCCAGCTCCAGCTCACTCTCCGGGGTGCCCACTTATGGCTACACCTTC. This codes for CASSSSLSGVPTYGYTF.

The V call is TRBV5-1, the J call TRBJ1-1; TRBD1 agrees at 7 bases. CDR1 is SGHRS, CDR2 YFSETQ, per germline. V lost 4 bases and J lost 3; bases outside the gene matches: 3. This CDR3 contains 13 residues. The CDR3 DNA is TGCGCCAGCAGCCCGCAGGGGGACACTGAAGCTTTCTTT. Its protein is CASSPQGDTEAFF.

This clone was counted a few times. The genes are TRBV6-1 and TRBJ1-5; 8 positions agree with TRBD1. This CDR3 is built from 19 residues. Germline trimming cut 4 bases from V and 3 bases from J; bases unmatched to any gene: 17. Germline loops: CDR1 MNHNS, CDR2 SASEGT. CDR3 bases: TGTGCCAGCAGTGGGTACAGGGGGATAGTAAGTGATACCAATCAGCCCCAGCATTTT. It codes for CASSGYRGIVSDTNQPQHF.

This chain uses TRBV19 with TRBJ2-2; 9 bases map to TRBD1. The length of the CDR3 is 15 residues. Trimming removed 10 bases from V and 2 bases from J; junction bases left unmatched: 8. CDR1 and CDR2 from the germline V gene are LNHDA and SQIVND (reference sequence). The CDR3 DNA reads as TGTGCCATCGGGACAGGGCCTGGTAACACCGGGGAGCTGTTTTTT. Protein: CAIGTGPGNTGELFF.

The rearrangement joins TRBV6-5 to TRBJ1-1; no definite D call. The germline V gene has CDR1 MNHEY and CDR2 SVGAGI. Trimming took off 1 base at V and 1 base at J, with 7 bases between the two ends. The CDR3 covers 14 residues. CDR3 in amino acids: CASSYYAGNTEAFF. The CDR3 DNA sequence: TGTGCCAGCAGTTACTACGCCGGGAACACTGAAGCTTTCTTT.

This chain connects TRBV5-1 to TRBJ1-5; D call uncertain. The length of the CDR3 is 15 residues. CDR1 and CDR2 (germline): SGHRS, YFSETQ. V shed 3 bases and J shed 0 bases, with 10 bases lying between them. The chain's CDR3 is CASSWAGDSNQPQHF. The CDR3 nucleotides read TGCGCCAGCAGCTGGGCAGGAGATAGCAATCAGCCCCAGCATTTT.